The 7 T cell receptor beta chains listed next were all sequenced from one sample in a study of shared clonotypes between healthy human individuals. CD45RO-negative cells were positively selected for CCR7, leaving out terminally differentiated effector memory CD45RA+ cells. Assay: immunoSEQ multiplex PCR; the TCRdb copy retains only in-frame clones and omits some. The data show more than 2 million clones, about 95% seen once. The specimen was naive CD8+ T cells sorted from blood. The receptors stem from a man aged 18 to 35 in good health.

The gene calls are TRBV4-1 and TRBJ2-7, with 10 bases matching TRBD2. V dropped 0 bases and J dropped 5; count of bases not matched to a gene: 4. Germline loops: CDR1 MGHRA, CDR2 YSYEKL. CDR3 length: 15 residues. CDR3 sequence reads: CASSQEASGSNEQYF. The DNA of the CDR3 is TGCGCCAGCAGCCAAGAGGCTAGCGGGAGTAACGAGCAGTACTTC.

The chain is built from TRBV7-8 and TRBJ2-7; D is unresolved. The CDR3 loop spans 14 amino acids. Trimming took off 4 bases at V and 4 bases at J, with 14 bases between the two ends. Germline loops: CDR1 SGHVS, CDR2 FQNEAQ. CDR3 sequence reads: CASSSPSTAYEQYF. CDR3 sequence (DNA): TGTGCCAGCAGCTCTCCCTCGACTGCATACGAGCAGTACTTC.

For this clone: The sample holds other DNA sequences that translate to the same CDR3. The rearrangement joins TRBV27 to TRBJ2-7, with 10 positions matching TRBD2. V lost 5 bases to trimming and J lost 2 bases; unmatched junction nucleotides: 6. The CDR3 has 15 amino acids. The germline CDR1 and CDR2 sequences are MNHEY and SMNVEV (reference sequence). Here the CDR3 reads CASSPLAGGTYEQYF. As DNA, the CDR3 is TGTGCCAGCAGTCCCTTAGCGGGGGGTACCTACGAGCAGTACTTC.

The V gene is TRBV5-1, the J gene TRBJ2-5; a possible D gene is TRBD2 (5 bases). CDR3 size: 13 residues. V was cut by 1 base and J by 5 bases, with 9 bases left in between. Germline loops: CDR1 SGHRS, CDR2 YFSETQ. CDR3 loop: CASSLPEGETQYF. In DNA, the CDR3 is TGCGCCAGCAGCTTGCCAGAGGGCGAGACCCAGTACTTC.

The chain employs TRBV4-1 and TRBJ1-1; TRBD1 aligns across 7 bases. Germline V gives CDR1 MGHRA, CDR2 YSYEKL. The junction had 10 bases not matched to a gene; V was cut back by 2 bases and J by 1 base. This CDR3 spans 17 amino acids. CDR3 sequence reads: CASSQPTGPARNTEAFF. DNA for the CDR3: TGCGCCAGCAGCCAACCGACAGGGCCCGCGCGGAACACTGAAGCTTTCTTT.

The rearrangement links TRBV27 to TRBJ2-1; D unclear. This CDR3 has 13 amino acids. Trimming pared 2 bases from V and 3 bases from J, leaving 5 bases between. The germline CDR1 and CDR2 sequences are MNHEY and SMNVEV (reference sequence). The CDR3 protein is CASSLVDYNEQFF. As DNA, the CDR3 is TGTGCCAGCAGTTTAGTGGACTACAATGAGCAGTTCTTC.

The rearrangement uses TRBV4-1 and TRBJ2-4; 13 bases are a match to TRBD2. The CDR3 spans 19 residues. Trimming took 2 bases from V and 0 from J; bases not matched to a gene: 7. Germline V gene sequence: CDR1 MGHRA, CDR2 YSYEKL. In DNA, the CDR3 is TGCGCCAGCAGCCAATTCGGGACTAGCGGGACCCTAGCCAAAAACATTCAGTACTTC. Amino acids: CASSQFGTSGTLAKNIQYF.